This TCR beta chain was captured by sequencing in a study of OX40 agonist ivuxolimab in advanced cancers. Turning to the study itself: The eligibility criteria allowed prior anti-PD-1, anti-PD-L1 or anti-CTLA-4 therapy, and under 50% had some. Partial responses, seen in three patients, involved one hepatocellular carcinoma and two cutaneous melanomas. Study-level results: Antigen specificity remained undetermined for the expanded peripheral T cells.

This clone was detected a few times. Its cognate antigen is unknown. Excluded were patients having autoimmune disease history or systemic immunosuppression. The CDR3 is made up of 13 amino acids. Germline V gives CDR1 MNHEY, CDR2 SVGAGI. Trimming cost V 6 bases and J 5 bases, with 11 bases left between them. This table comes from immunoSEQ multiplex PCR, and its TCRdb copy is limited to in-frame clones, with some not included. The sample yields tens of thousands of clones, 85% to 90% seen once. Specimen: CD4+ or CD8+ T cells sorted from blood, collected in a trial of the OX40 agonist ivuxolimab. The chain couples TRBV6-5 to TRBJ1-5; TRBD1 might be the D (5 bases). The sequence was collected from an adult with an advanced solid tumor such as melanoma, head and neck, liver or kidney cancer. CDR3 amino acids: CASRIQVHQPQHF. CDR3 coding DNA: TGTGCCAGCAGAATACAGGTCCATCAGCCCCAGCATTTT.